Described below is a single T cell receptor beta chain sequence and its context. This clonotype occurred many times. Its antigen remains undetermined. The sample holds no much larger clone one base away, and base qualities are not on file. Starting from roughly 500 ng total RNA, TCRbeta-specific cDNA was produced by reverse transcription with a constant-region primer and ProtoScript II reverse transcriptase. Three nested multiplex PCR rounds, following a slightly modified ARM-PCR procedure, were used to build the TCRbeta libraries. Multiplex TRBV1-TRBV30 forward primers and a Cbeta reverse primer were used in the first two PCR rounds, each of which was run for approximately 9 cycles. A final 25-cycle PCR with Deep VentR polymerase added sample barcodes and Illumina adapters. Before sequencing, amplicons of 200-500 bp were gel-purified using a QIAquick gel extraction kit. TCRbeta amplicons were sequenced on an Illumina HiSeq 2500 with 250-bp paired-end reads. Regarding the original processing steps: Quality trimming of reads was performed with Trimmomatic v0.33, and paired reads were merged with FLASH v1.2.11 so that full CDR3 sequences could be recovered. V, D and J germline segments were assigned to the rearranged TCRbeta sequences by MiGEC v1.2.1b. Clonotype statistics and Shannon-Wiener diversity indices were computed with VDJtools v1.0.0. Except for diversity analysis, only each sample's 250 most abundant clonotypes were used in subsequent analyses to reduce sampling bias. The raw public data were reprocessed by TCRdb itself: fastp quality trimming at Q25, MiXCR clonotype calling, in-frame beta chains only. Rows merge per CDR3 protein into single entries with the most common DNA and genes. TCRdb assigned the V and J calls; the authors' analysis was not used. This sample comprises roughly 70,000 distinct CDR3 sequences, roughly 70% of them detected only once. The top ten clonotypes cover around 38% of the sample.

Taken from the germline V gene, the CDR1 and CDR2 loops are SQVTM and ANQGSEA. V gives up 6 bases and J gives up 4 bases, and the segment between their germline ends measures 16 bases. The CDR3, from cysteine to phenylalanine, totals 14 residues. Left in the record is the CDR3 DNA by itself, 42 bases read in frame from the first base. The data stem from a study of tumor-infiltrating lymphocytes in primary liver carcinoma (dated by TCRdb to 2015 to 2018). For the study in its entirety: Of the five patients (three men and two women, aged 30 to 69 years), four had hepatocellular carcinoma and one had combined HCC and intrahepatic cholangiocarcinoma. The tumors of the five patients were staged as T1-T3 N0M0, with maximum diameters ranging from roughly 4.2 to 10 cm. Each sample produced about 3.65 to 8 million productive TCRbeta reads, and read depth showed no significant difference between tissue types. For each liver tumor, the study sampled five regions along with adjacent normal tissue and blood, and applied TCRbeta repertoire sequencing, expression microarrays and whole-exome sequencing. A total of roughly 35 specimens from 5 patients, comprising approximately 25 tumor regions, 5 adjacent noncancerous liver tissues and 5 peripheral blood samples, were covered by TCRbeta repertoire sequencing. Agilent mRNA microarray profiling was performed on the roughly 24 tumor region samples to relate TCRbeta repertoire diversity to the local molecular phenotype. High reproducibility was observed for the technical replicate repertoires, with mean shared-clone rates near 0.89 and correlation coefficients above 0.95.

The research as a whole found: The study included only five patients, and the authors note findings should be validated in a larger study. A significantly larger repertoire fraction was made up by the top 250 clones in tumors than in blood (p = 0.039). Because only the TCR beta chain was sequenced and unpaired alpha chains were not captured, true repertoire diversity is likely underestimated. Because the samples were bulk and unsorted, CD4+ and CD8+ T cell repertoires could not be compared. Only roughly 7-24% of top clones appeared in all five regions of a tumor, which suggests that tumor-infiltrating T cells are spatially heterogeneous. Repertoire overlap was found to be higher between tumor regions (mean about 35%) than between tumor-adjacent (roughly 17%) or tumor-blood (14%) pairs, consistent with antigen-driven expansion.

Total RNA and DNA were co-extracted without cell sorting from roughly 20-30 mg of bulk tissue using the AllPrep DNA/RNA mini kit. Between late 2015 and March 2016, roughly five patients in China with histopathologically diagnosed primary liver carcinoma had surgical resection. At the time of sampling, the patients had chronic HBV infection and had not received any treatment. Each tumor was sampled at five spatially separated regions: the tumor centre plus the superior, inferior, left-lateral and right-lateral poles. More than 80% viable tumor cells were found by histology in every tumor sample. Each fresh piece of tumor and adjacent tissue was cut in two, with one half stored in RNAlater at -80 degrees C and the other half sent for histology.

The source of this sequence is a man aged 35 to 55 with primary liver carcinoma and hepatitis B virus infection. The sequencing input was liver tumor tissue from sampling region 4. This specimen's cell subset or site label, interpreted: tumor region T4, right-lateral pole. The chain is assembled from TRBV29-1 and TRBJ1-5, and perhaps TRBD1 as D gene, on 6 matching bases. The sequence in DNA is TGCAGCGTGAAACTGACAGGCCGAAATCAGCCCCAGCATTTT. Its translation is CSVKLTGRNQPQHF.